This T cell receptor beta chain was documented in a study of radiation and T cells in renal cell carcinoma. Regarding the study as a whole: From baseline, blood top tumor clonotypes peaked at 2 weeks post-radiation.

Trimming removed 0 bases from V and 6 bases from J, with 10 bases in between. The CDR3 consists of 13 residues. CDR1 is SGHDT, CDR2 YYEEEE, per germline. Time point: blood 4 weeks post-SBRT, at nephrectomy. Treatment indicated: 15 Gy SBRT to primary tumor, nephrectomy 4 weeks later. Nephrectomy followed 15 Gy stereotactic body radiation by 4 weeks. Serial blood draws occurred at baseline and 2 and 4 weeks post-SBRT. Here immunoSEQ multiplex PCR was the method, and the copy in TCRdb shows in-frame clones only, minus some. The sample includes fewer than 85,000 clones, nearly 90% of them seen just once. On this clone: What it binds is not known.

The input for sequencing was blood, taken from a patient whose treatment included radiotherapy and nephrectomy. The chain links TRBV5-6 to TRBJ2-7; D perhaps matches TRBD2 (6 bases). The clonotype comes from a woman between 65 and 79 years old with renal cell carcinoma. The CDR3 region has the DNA TGTGCCAGCAGCTTGGTTGTGGGAGGCGAGCAGTACTTC. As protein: CASSLVVGGEQYF.